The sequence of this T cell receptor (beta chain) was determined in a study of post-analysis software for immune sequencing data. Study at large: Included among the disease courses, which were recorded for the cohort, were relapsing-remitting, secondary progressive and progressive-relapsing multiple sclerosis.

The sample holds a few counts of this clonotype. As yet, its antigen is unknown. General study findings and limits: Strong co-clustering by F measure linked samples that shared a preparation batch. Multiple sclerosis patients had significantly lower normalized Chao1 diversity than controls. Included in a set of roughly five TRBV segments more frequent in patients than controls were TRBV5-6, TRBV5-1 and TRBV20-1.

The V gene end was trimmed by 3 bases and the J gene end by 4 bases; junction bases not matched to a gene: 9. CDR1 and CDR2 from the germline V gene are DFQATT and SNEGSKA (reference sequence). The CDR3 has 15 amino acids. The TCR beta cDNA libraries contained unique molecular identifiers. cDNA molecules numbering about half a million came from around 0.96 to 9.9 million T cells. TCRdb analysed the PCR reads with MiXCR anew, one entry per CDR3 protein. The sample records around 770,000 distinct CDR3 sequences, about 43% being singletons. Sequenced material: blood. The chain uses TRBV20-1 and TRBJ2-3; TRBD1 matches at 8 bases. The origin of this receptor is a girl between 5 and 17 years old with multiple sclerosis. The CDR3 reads CSASRGQGAPDTQYF. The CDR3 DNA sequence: TGCAGTGCTAGTCGTGGACAGGGTGCACCAGATACGCAGTATTTT.